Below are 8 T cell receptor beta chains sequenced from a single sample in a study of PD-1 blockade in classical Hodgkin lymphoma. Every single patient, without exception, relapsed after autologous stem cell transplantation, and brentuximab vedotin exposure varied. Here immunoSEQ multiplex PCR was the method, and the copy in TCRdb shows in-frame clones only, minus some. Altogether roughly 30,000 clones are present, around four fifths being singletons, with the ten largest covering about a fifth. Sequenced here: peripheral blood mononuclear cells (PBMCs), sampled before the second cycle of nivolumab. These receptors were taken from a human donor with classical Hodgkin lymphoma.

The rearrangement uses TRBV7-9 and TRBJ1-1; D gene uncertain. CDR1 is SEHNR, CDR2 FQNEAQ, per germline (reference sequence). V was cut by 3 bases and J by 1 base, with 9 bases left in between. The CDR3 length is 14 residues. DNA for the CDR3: TGTGCCAGCAGCTTGGGCACCCAGAACACTGAAGCTTTCTTT. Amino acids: CASSLGTQNTEAFF.

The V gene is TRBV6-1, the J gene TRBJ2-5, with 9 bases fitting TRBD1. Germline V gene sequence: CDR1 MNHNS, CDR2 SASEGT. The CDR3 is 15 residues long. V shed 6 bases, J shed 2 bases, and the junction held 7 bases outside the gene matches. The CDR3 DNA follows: TGTGCCAGCAGCCGACAGGGGGTAAATCAAGAGACCCAGTACTTC. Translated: CASSRQGVNQETQYF.

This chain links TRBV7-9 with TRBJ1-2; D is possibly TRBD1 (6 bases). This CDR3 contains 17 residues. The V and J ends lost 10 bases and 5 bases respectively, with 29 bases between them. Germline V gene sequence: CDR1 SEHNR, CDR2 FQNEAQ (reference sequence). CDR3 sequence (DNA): TGTGCCACCCGGAAGCAAACACAGGGACCACAAAGATATGGCTACACCTTC. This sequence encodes CATRKQTQGPQRYGYTF.

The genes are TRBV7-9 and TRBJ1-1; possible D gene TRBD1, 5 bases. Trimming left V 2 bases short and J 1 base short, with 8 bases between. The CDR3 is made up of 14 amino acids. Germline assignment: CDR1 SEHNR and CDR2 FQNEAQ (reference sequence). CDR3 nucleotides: TGTGCCAGCAGCTTACAGGGCAAGAACACTGAAGCTTTCTTT. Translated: CASSLQGKNTEAFF.

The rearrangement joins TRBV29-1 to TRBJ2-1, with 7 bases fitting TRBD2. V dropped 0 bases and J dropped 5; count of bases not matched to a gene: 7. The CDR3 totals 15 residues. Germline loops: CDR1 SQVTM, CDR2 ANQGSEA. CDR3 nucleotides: TGCAGCGTTGAAGATTGGCTAGCGGACAACAATGAGCAGTTCTTC. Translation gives CSVEDWLADNNEQFF.

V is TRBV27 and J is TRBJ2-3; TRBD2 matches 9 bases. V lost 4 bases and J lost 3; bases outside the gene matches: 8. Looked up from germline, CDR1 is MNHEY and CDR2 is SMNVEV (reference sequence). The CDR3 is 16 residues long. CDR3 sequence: CASSSRLSGRTDTQYF. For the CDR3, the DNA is TGTGCCAGCAGTTCCCGACTAAGCGGGAGGACAGATACGCAGTATTTT.

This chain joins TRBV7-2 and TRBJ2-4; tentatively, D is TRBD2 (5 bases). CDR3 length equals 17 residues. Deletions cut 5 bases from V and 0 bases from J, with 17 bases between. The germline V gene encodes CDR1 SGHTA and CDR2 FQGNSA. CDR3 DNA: TGTGCCAGCAGCCCGGCCCAGCGGACCATAGCCAAAAACATTCAGTACTTC. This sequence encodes CASSPAQRTIAKNIQYF. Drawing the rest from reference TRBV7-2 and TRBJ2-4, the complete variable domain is GAGVSQSPSNKVTEKGKDVELRCDPISGHTALYWYRQSLGQGLEFLIYFQGNSAPDKSGLPSDRFSAERTGGSVSTLTIQRTQQEDSAVYLCASSPAQRTIAKNIQYFGAGTRLSVL.

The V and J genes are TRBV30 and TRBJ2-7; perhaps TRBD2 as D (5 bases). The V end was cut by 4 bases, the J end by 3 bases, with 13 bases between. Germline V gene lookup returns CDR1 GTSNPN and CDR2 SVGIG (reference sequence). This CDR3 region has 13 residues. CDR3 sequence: CAWNGRADYEQYF. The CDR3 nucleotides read TGTGCCTGGAATGGGAGAGCCGACTACGAGCAGTACTTC.